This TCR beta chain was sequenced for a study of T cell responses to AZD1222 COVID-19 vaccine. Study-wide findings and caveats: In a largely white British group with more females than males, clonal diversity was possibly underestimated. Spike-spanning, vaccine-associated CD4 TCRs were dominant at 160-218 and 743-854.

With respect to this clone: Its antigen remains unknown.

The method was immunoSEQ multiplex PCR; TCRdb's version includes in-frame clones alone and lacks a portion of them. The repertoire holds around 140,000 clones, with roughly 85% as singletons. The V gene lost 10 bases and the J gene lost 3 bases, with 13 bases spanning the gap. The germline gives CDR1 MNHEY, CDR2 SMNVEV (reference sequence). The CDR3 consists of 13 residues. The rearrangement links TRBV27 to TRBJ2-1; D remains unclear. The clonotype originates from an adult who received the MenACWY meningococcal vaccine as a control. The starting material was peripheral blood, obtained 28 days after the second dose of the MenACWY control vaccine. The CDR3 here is CATTPAGYNEQFF. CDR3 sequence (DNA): TGTGCCACCACCCCGGCTGGCTACAATGAGCAGTTCTTC.